This T cell receptor beta chain emerged from a study of PD-L1 blockade in urothelial cancer. Germline V gene data show CDR1 as SGHRS and CDR2 as YFSETQ. Germline trimming cut 5 bases from V and 3 bases from J; bases unmatched to any gene: 18. This CDR3 has 18 residues. Measured with immunoSEQ multiplex PCR; TCRdb has only the in-frame clones, and not every one. Altogether 75,000 to 95,000 clones are present, 90% being singletons, with the ten largest covering 8% to 9.5%. The patients' disease, urothelial carcinoma, was locally advanced or metastatic. The TCR was taken from a man aged 60 to 69 with urothelial cancer. Sequences were derived from PBMCs, sampled around atezolizumab (anti-PD-L1) treatment. The rearrangement links TRBV5-1 to TRBJ2-5, with 8 bases aligning to TRBD2. The CDR3 DNA follows: TGCGCCAGCAGGCGCTCTCCAGCGGGAGCCGGCTATGAAGAGACCCAGTACTTC. Its protein product is CASRRSPAGAGYEETQYF.